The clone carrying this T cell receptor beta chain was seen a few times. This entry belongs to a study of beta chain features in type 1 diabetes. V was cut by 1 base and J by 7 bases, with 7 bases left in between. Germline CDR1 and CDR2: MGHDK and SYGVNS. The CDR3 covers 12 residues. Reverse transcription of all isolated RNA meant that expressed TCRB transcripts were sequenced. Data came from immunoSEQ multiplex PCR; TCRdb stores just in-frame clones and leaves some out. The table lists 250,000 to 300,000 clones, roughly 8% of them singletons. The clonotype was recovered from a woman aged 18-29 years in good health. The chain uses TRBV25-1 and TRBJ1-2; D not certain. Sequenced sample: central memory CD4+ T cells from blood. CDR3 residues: CASSELWGGYTF. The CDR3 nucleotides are TGTGCCAGCAGTGAATTGTGGGGTGGCTACACCTTC.